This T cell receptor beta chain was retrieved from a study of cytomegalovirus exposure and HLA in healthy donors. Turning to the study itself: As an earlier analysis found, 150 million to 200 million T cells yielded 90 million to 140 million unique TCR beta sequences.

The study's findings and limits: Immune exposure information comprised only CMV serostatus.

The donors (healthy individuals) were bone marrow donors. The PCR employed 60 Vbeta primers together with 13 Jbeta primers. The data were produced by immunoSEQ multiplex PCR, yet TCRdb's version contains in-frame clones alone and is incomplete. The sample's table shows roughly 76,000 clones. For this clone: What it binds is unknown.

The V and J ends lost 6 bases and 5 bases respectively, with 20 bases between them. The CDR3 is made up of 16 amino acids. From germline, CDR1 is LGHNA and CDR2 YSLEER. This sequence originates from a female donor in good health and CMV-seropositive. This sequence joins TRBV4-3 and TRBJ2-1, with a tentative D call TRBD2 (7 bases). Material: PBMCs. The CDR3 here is CASSQRGEGNDNEQFF. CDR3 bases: TGCGCCAGCAGTCAAAGGGGGGAGGGGAATGACAATGAGCAGTTCTTC.